This T cell receptor (beta chain) emerged from a study of blood T cell repertoires in COVID-19. Data came from immunoSEQ multiplex PCR; TCRdb stores just in-frame clones and leaves some out. The profile shows around 83,000 clones, over 75% of them singletons. This clone appeared a single time. CDR1 LGHDT and CDR2 YNNKEL come from the germline V gene (reference sequence). The V and J ends lost 1 base and 4 bases respectively, with 10 bases between them. The CDR3 is 14 residues long. Material: peripheral blood. This TCR was sampled from a woman between 70 and 85 years old with acute or convalescent COVID-19. V and J are TRBV3-1 (or the pseudogene TRBV3-2) and TRBJ2-5, with D tentatively TRBD2 (6 bases). The CDR3 coding sequence is TGTGCCAGCAGCCAAGCCGCCGGGGGAGAGACCCAGTACTTC. It encodes CASSQAAGGETQYF.